These 10 T cell receptor beta chains were sequenced from one sample in a study of T cells in Graves' hyperthyroidism and ophthalmopathy. RNA transcripts were the template for amplifying TCR beta CDR3 regions. RT-PCR in the first round (using the HTBI primer set) targeted the TCR CDR3. MiXCR was run by TCRdb on the multiplex PCR reads, yielding one entry per CDR3 protein. The sample gives around 580,000 distinct CDR3 sequences, about a sixth of which show up once; about 20% is in the top ten. The source material was blood. All receptors derive from a woman aged 18-35 years with Graves' hyperthyroidism.

The chain uses TRBV20-1 and TRBJ2-4; 9 positions agree with TRBD1. The germline V gene has CDR1 DFQATT and CDR2 SNEGSKA (reference sequence). The length of the CDR3 is 19 residues. After removal of 6 bases from V and 0 bases from J, the junction contained 18 bases not matched to a gene. The CDR3: CSALTQDRGSRIAKNIQYF. In DNA, the CDR3 is TGCAGTGCACTAACGCAGGACAGGGGCTCCCGAATAGCCAAAAACATTCAGTACTTC.

This chain joins TRBV10-3 and TRBJ2-1, with 12 bases identical to TRBD2. Germline assignment: CDR1 ENHRY and CDR2 SYGVKD. The CDR3 totals 14 residues. The V segment lost 4 bases and the J segment 7 bases; nucleotides outside the gene matches: 2. The CDR3 DNA reads as TGTGCCATCAGTGGGACTAGCGGGATTAATGAGCAGTTCTTC. Residues: CAISGTSGINEQFF.

V and J are TRBV6-5 and TRBJ1-1; TRBD1 matches 9 bases. Looked up from germline, CDR1 is MNHEY and CDR2 is SVGAGI. V dropped 4 bases and J dropped 11; count of bases not matched to a gene: 11. The CDR3 consists of 14 residues. CDR3 amino acids: CASSWDRALVGAFF. DNA for the CDR3: TGTGCCAGCAGTTGGGACAGGGCCCTCGTTGGGGCTTTCTTT.

This clonotype appeared many times. This chain joins TRBV7-2 and TRBJ2-4; possible D gene TRBD2, 6 bases. CDR1 is SGHTA, CDR2 FQGNSA, per germline. The CDR3 runs 15 residues. Trimming removed 1 base at V and 6 bases at J, with 13 bases between. The CDR3: CASSLDGGLGNIQYF. For the CDR3, the DNA is TGTGCCAGCAGCTTAGACGGGGGATTGGGAAACATTCAGTACTTC.

This clonotype has a count of ten or more. Germline is not matched at one junction end, which may reflect a read error. This chain joins TRBV9 and TRBJ1-2; D might be TRBD1 (6 bases). This CDR3 is 13 amino acids long. Germline loops: CDR1 SGDLS, CDR2 YYNGEE. The DNA of the CDR3 is TGTGCCAGCAGTGTAGGGGGTAACTATGGCTACACCTTC. As protein: CASSVGGNYGYTF.

The V gene is TRBV6-1, the J gene TRBJ2-7; TRBD2 might be the D (5 bases). Germline loops: CDR1 MNHNS, CDR2 SASEGT. The CDR3 consists of 15 residues. The germline V and J ends were trimmed by 7 bases and 6 bases, with 22 bases remaining between them. In DNA, the CDR3 is TGTGCCAGCAACCCTAGTGGGGTGGAGGAGACCGAGCAGTACTTC. It codes for CASNPSGVEETEQYF.

J is TRBJ2-1 and V is TRBV7-9; possibly TRBD1 or TRBD2 for D (6 bases each). V lost 3 bases and J lost 6, with 24 bases in between. The germline CDR1 and CDR2 sequences are SEHNR and FQNEAQ (reference sequence). The length of the CDR3 is 18 residues. The DNA of the CDR3 is TGTGCCAGCAGCTTCTTACAAGGGGGGCCCTTTTCCCTCAATGAGCAGTTCTTC. The encoded protein is CASSFLQGGPFSLNEQFF.

The sample holds many counts of this clonotype. The CDR3 bases are TGTGCCACCAGTGACCCGAAGGGCCCCCCTCTCACCCAGCATTTT. This gives the protein CATSDPKGPPLTQHF. V usage is TRBV24-1 and J usage is TRBJ1-5; D ambiguous. V was cut by 4 bases and J by 11 bases, with 20 bases left in between. Germline V gives CDR1 KGHDR, CDR2 SFDVKD. There are 15 residues in the CDR3.

The chain recombines TRBV24-1 with TRBJ2-1, with a tentative D call TRBD1 (6 bases). Trimming stripped 8 bases from V and 2 bases from J, with 12 bases between. The CDR3 is 14 amino acids. Germline V gives CDR1 KGHDR, CDR2 SFDVKD. DNA of the CDR3: TGTGCCACCAATCCAGGGGACCCCTACAATGAGCAGTTCTTC. Protein: CATNPGDPYNEQFF.

This clonotype was recorded at least ten times. This chain joins TRBV3-1 and TRBJ1-3; D not resolved. Germline CDR1 and CDR2: LGHDT and YNNKEL (reference sequence). The CDR3 has 15 residues. The germline V and J ends were trimmed by 3 bases and 0 bases, with 9 bases remaining between them. The CDR3 bases are TGTGCCAGCAGCCAGGTACAGCTCTCTGGAAACACCATATATTTT. Its translation is CASSQVQLSGNTIYF.